These 29 T cell receptor beta chains share one sample of origin, sequenced in a study of siplizumab effects on memory and regulatory T cells. Here immunoSEQ multiplex PCR was the method, and the copy in TCRdb shows in-frame clones only, minus some. The sample consists of 9,500 or so clones, 43% of them appearing once. Their antigen targets remain unknown. A roughly six-day coculture at 37°C was performed with the mixed lymphocyte reaction cells. Material for sequencing was CFSE-low (dividing) CD8+ T cells sorted from an allogeneic mixed lymphocyte reaction. These receptors came from a human donor in good health; the cells came from an allogeneic mixed lymphocyte reaction.

By frequency in the sample, this clone is large. V gene TRBV2 combines with J gene TRBJ2-7, with a weak D call TRBD2 (5 bases). This CDR3 is built from 15 residues. Between the trimmed V and J ends, which lost 2 bases and 2 bases, there was a span of 13 bases. Germline V CDR1 and CDR2: SNHLY, FYNNEI. Here the CDR3 reads CASSEMAGGPYEQYF. Written as DNA, the CDR3 is TGTGCCAGCAGTGAAATGGCAGGAGGACCCTACGAGCAGTACTTC.

J is TRBJ2-7 and V is TRBV4-3; D not resolved. Germline CDR1 LGHNA, CDR2 YSLEER. The CDR3 loop spans 15 amino acids. Trimming took 0 bases from V and 2 from J, leaving 11 bases between them. In nucleotides, the CDR3 is TGCGCCAGCAGCCAAGATAAGGCGGCGACCTACGAGCAGTACTTC. Protein: CASSQDKAATYEQYF.

In this sample, this clone turned up a few times. The chain has TRBV9 and TRBJ1-4, with D perhaps TRBD1 (6 bases). The CDR3 totals 16 residues. Germline V CDR1 and CDR2: SGDLS, YYNGEE. The V and J ends lost 3 bases and 3 bases respectively, with 15 bases between them. The CDR3 DNA reads TGTGCCAGCAGCGCCACACGGGGGGGCTCTAATGAAAAACTGTTTTTT. This sequence encodes CASSATRGGSNEKLFF.

This clone was seen more than once but under ten times. The V gene is TRBV7-8, the J gene TRBJ2-5, with TRBD2 matching over 14 bases. In germline, CDR1 is SGHVS, CDR2 FQNEAQ. Trimming took 4 bases from V and 0 from J; bases not matched to a gene: 7. This CDR3 has 18 amino acids. The CDR3 sequence is CASSSPTSGGANQETQYF. In DNA form, the CDR3 reads TGTGCCAGCAGCTCGCCGACTAGCGGGGGGGCGAACCAAGAGACCCAGTACTTC. Based on the CDR3 plus reference TRBV7-8 and TRBJ2-5, the full variable domain is GAGVSQSPRYKVAKRGQDVALRCDPISGHVSLFWYQQALGQGPEFLTYFQNEAQLDKSGLPSDRFFAERPEGSVSTLKIQRTQQEDSAVYLCASSSPTSGGANQETQYFGPGTRLLVL.

This clone has only a few counts. The genes are TRBV5-6 and TRBJ2-7; 12 bases align to TRBD1. V was clipped by 7 bases and J by 4 bases; unmatched bases: 9. Germline V gene lookup returns CDR1 SGHDT and CDR2 YYEEEE. The CDR3 sequence is 15 residues long. CDR3 sequence reads: CASGTGTGGGYEQYF. The CDR3 nucleotides read TGTGCCAGCGGGACCGGGACAGGGGGCGGGTACGAGCAGTACTTC.

With respect to this clone: Compared with germline, one end of the junction differs, possibly owing to a read error. V and J are TRBV5-3 and TRBJ1-5; TRBD1 matches at 8 bases. TRBV5-3 counts as an open reading frame of uncertain function. This CDR3 region has 15 residues. Here the CDR3 DNA reads TGTGCCAGCAGCTTAGGGACAGGCTTCAATCAGCCCCAGCATTTT. Amino acids: CASSLGTGFNQPQHF.

This clone was seen ten or more times. The V and J genes are TRBV6-1 and TRBJ1-5; a possible D gene is TRBD1 (5 bases). Deletions cut 7 bases from V and 1 base from J, with 14 bases between. Germline loops: CDR1 MNHNS, CDR2 SASEGT. The CDR3 is 15 residues long. The DNA for the CDR3 is TGTGCCAGCAACGACAGAGCCTGGAGCAATCAGCCCCAGCATTTT. It is translated as CASNDRAWSNQPQHF.

Sample share makes this clone medium-sized. The chain combines TRBV6-5 with TRBJ2-7; D might be TRBD1 (6 bases). In germline, CDR1 is MNHEY, CDR2 SVGAGI. This CDR3 is built from 14 residues. The V end was cut by 2 bases, the J end by 3 bases, with 11 bases between. The CDR3 sequence: CASSYPGQIYEQYF. CDR3 nucleotide sequence: TGTGCCAGCAGTTACCCCGGACAGATCTACGAGCAGTACTTC.

This clone is medium-sized in the sample. V is TRBV13 and J is TRBJ2-5; 8 bases are a match to TRBD1. V was pared by 6 bases and J by 3 bases, with 9 bases of the junction left unmatched. Germline V lookup: CDR1 PRHDT, CDR2 FYEKMQ (reference sequence). This CDR3 is 15 amino acids long. CDR3 bases: TGTGCCAGCAGTCCAGGGGGCGCAGGAAAAGAGACCCAGTACTTC. It yields the protein CASSPGGAGKETQYF.

By share, this clone ranks as medium-sized. This sequence joins TRBV7-2 and TRBJ2-1, with D possibly TRBD1 on 5 matching bases. The germline V gene has CDR1 SGHTA and CDR2 FQGNSA. Between the trimmed V and J ends, which lost 2 bases and 2 bases, there was a span of 16 bases. This CDR3 is 17 amino acids long. This CDR3 is CASSLNPYGQPYNEQFF. In DNA form, the CDR3 reads TGTGCCAGCAGCTTAAACCCCTACGGACAACCCTACAATGAGCAGTTCTTC. Full variable domain (missing parts from reference TRBV7-2 and TRBJ2-1): GAGVSQSPSNKVTEKGKDVELRCDPISGHTALYWYRQSLGQGLEFLIYFQGNSAPDKSGLPSDRFSAERTGGSVSTLTIQRTQQEDSAVYLCASSLNPYGQPYNEQFFGPGTRLTVL.

The rearrangement links TRBV5-6 to TRBJ2-3, with a weak D call TRBD1 (6 bases). Germline CDR1 and CDR2: SGHDT and YYEEEE. V was pared by 3 bases and J by 3 bases, with 8 bases between. This CDR3 region has 13 residues. CDR3 DNA sequence: TGTGCCAGCAGCTCCGGGACAACAGATACGCAGTATTTT. The encoded protein is CASSSGTTDTQYF. Filled out from reference TRBV5-6 and TRBJ2-3, the complete variable domain reads DAGVTQSPTHLIKTRGQQVTLRCSPKSGHDTVSWYQQALGQGPQFIFQYYEEEERQRGNFPDRFSGHQFPNYSSELNVNALLLGDSALYLCASSSGTTDTQYFGPGTRLTVL.

About this clone: One end of the junction fails to match germline, which may point to a read error. Other DNA sequences of this sample code for an identical CDR3. J is TRBJ2-7 and V is TRBV5-4; D assignment may be TRBD1 or TRBD2 (5 bases each). CDR3 length: 14 residues. Looked up from germline, CDR1 is SGHNT and CDR2 is YYREEE (reference sequence). Written as DNA, the CDR3 is TGCGCCAGCAGCCAAGATCTTGGGGGAAACGAGCAGTACTTC. This sequence encodes CASSQDLGGNEQYF. The entire variable domain, with the rest obtained from reference TRBV5-4 and TRBJ2-7, is as follows: ETGVTQSPTHLIKTRGQQVTLRCSSQSGHNTVSWYQQALGQGPQFIFQYYREEENGRGNFPPRFSGLQFPNYSSELNVNALELDDSALYLCASSQDLGGNEQYFGPGTRLTVT.

This clone was seen a few times. This chain uses TRBV11-1 with TRBJ2-1; D unresolved. From germline, CDR1 is SGHAT and CDR2 FQDESV (reference sequence). V was clipped by 5 bases and J by 4 bases, with 6 bases between them. The CDR3 has 12 residues. CDR3 amino acids: CASSKKYNEQFF. Written as DNA, the CDR3 is TGTGCCAGCAGCAAGAAGTACAATGAGCAGTTCTTC.

This clone has a handful of counts. The CDR3 spells CASSFRASLYNEQFF. The DNA for the CDR3 is TGTGCCAGCAGCTTTAGGGCTTCCCTATACAATGAGCAGTTCTTC. This chain joins TRBV13 and TRBJ2-1; the D is unclear. The CDR3 has 15 amino acids. Trimming cost V 3 bases and J 4 bases, with 13 bases left between them. From germline, CDR1 is PRHDT and CDR2 FYEKMQ (reference sequence).

The chain has TRBV7-9 and TRBJ1-2; the match to TRBD1 covers 8 bases. With V trimmed by 6 bases and J by 3 bases, 12 bases remained unmatched. CDR1 is SEHNR, CDR2 FQNEAQ, per germline (reference sequence). The CDR3 is 16 amino acids. DNA of the CDR3: TGTGCCAGCAGACCTAGCATCAGGGGGCTGGACTATGGCTACACCTTC. Its translation is CASRPSIRGLDYGYTF.

V is TRBV4-3 and J is TRBJ2-1, with D possibly being TRBD2 (5 bases). V was trimmed by 0 bases and J by 6 bases, leaving 18 bases between them. The CDR3 contains 17 residues. The germline V gene has CDR1 LGHNA and CDR2 YSLEER. CDR3 in DNA: TGCGCCAGCAGCCAAGATAGTTCCGGGGTTGGGGTCAATGAGCAGTTCTTC. Translated: CASSQDSSGVGVNEQFF.

There are a few counts of this clone. J is TRBJ2-1 and V is TRBV7-8, with 8 nucleotides matching TRBD2. CDR3 length: 14 residues. The trim removed 5 bases at V and 8 bases at J, leaving 8 bases unmatched. Germline V gene data show CDR1 as SGHVS and CDR2 as FQNEAQ. CDR3 DNA sequence: TGTGCCAGCAGCCCATGGACTAGCAGCGATGAGCAGTTCTTC. It translates to CASSPWTSSDEQFF. Full variable domain (missing parts from reference TRBV7-8 and TRBJ2-1): GAGVSQSPRYKVAKRGQDVALRCDPISGHVSLFWYQQALGQGPEFLTYFQNEAQLDKSGLPSDRFFAERPEGSVSTLKIQRTQQEDSAVYLCASSPWTSSDEQFFGPGTRLTVL.

This clone was found once. V gene TRBV6-6 combines with J gene TRBJ1-2; D gene unclear. Looked up from germline, CDR1 is MNHNY and CDR2 is SVGAGI (reference sequence). This CDR3 region has 13 residues. V lost 5 bases and J 2 bases, leaving 9 bases between the germline ends. The CDR3 bases are TGTGCCAGCAGTCCCATAACGAACTATGGCTACACCTTC. Encoded protein: CASSPITNYGYTF.

V usage is TRBV30 and J usage is TRBJ2-7; 7 positions match TRBD1. The CDR3 contains 12 residues. CDR1 is GTSNPN and CDR2 is SVGIG in the germline V gene (reference sequence). Losses at the gene ends were 3 bases for V and 6 bases for J; bases not matched to a gene: 5. In nucleotides, the CDR3 is TGTGCCTGGAGCGAAGACAGGGTCGAGCAGTACTTC. As protein: CAWSEDRVEQYF.

This clone is medium-sized within its sample. The chain uses TRBV29-1 and TRBJ2-7, with 10 nucleotides matching TRBD1. Germline V gene lookup returns CDR1 SQVTM and CDR2 ANQGSEA. V lost 7 bases, J lost 4 bases, and 13 bases stayed unmatched. This CDR3 spans 15 amino acids. The CDR3 bases are TGCAGCGCCGAGGGGGAGACAGGGGGCAATTACGAGCAGTACTTC. Amino acid sequence: CSAEGETGGNYEQYF.

The chain carries TRBV6-5 and TRBJ2-6, with unresolved D. Trimming left V 0 bases short and J 1 base short, with 4 bases between. Germline values: CDR1 MNHEY, CDR2 SVGAGI. This CDR3 has 15 amino acids. CDR3 nucleotide sequence: TGTGCCAGCAGTTACTCGGATTCTGGGGCCAACGTCCTGACTTTC. Its translation: CASSYSDSGANVLTF.

The chain has TRBV28 and TRBJ2-4; D unclear. Trimming cost V 2 bases and J 0 bases, with 8 bases left between them. The CDR3 runs to 15 residues. The germline CDR1 and CDR2 sequences are MDHEN and SYDVKM. The CDR3 here is CASSLGSLAKNIQYF. In DNA form, the CDR3 reads TGTGCCAGCAGTTTAGGGTCGCTAGCCAAAAACATTCAGTACTTC.

This clone is categorized as medium-sized (0.01 to 0.1%). The gene calls are TRBV27 and TRBJ1-2, with D maybe TRBD1 (5 bases). The germline CDR1 and CDR2 sequences are MNHEY and SMNVEV (reference sequence). Between the trimmed V and J ends, which lost 6 bases and 4 bases, there was a span of 12 bases. This CDR3 contains 13 residues. The CDR3 nucleotides are TGTGCCAGCAGGCCTCAGGGAGTCTATGGCTACACCTTC. Translation: CASRPQGVYGYTF.

This clone was seen a few times. This chain uses TRBV7-2 with TRBJ2-7; 7 bases line up with TRBD2. V trimming: 2 bases; J trimming: 0 bases; junction bases outside the gene matches: 4. Germline CDR1 SGHTA, CDR2 FQGNSA. This CDR3 has 15 amino acids. The CDR3: CASSLSGGSSYEQYF. In nucleotides, the CDR3 is TGTGCCAGCAGCTTATCGGGCGGGAGCTCCTACGAGCAGTACTTC.

The CDR3, as DNA: TGTGCCAGCAGTTACTCGTCGCAGTACTCCTACGAGCAGTACTTC. Residues: CASSYSSQYSYEQYF. This chain joins TRBV6-5 and TRBJ2-7; no clear D. The CDR3 contains 15 residues. Trimming took 0 bases from V and 0 from J, leaving 9 bases between them. In germline, CDR1 is MNHEY, CDR2 SVGAGI.

The rearrangement links TRBV5-4 to TRBJ1-1; 9 bases fit TRBD1. Germline V CDR1 and CDR2: SGHNT, YYREEE (reference sequence). This CDR3 has 14 amino acids. V was clipped by 4 bases and J by 5 bases; unmatched bases: 6. The CDR3 protein is CASSRRTGATEAFF. The CDR3, as DNA: TGTGCCAGCAGCAGAAGGACAGGGGCGACTGAAGCTTTCTTT.

The rearrangement joins TRBV4-3 to TRBJ2-1, with unresolved D. V was cut by 0 bases and J by 7 bases, with 13 bases left in between. The CDR3 spans 15 residues. In germline, CDR1 is LGHNA, CDR2 YSLEER. The CDR3 region has the DNA TGCGCCAGCAGCCAAGAAGCGTTCGGGTCGAATGAGCAGTTCTTC. It encodes CASSQEAFGSNEQFF.

The chain links TRBV30 to TRBJ1-2; TRBD1 is a possible D gene (6 bases). CDR1 is GTSNPN, CDR2 SVGIG, per germline (reference sequence). The CDR3 is 14 amino acids. Between the trimmed V and J ends, which lost 3 bases and 4 bases, there was a span of 15 bases. The CDR3 DNA reads TGTGCCTGGAGCCCTACAGGGTCCCCCTATGGCTACACCTTC. Translation gives CAWSPTGSPYGYTF.

This clone ranks as medium-sized. The chain combines TRBV4-2 with TRBJ2-7, with D unclear. Germline values: CDR1 LGHNA, CDR2 YNFKEQ. This CDR3 has 14 residues. Between the trimmed V and J ends, which lost 0 bases and 2 bases, there was a span of 8 bases. The CDR3, as DNA: TGTGCCAGCAGCCAAGATACCAGGACCTACGAGCAGTACTTC. Protein sequence: CASSQDTRTYEQYF.